This passage covers 24 T cell receptor beta chains from one sample sequenced in a study of regulatory T cells in long-lasting Graves disease. Building the TCR beta libraries relied on iRepertoire HTBI primers, and CDR3 regions underwent Arm-PCR. TCRdb analysed the multiplex PCR reads with MiXCR anew, one entry per CDR3 protein. The sample includes just over 600,000 distinct CDR3 sequences, under 20% of them seen just once. The time point denotes: newly diagnosed GD, antithyroid drugs for less than 3 months. TCR sequences were obtained from RNA taken from PBMCs. A further study also used this sample, focusing on T cells in Graves' hyperthyroidism and ophthalmopathy.

The sequences come from peripheral blood mononuclear cells (PBMCs), collected at new diagnosis, from a patient treated with antithyroid drugs. These receptors originate from a woman in her 30s with Graves disease.

This clonotype was detected ten times or more. The rearrangement joins TRBV28 to TRBJ1-2, with 8 bases fitting TRBD1. V lost 4 bases, J lost 7 bases, and 11 bases stayed unmatched. The CDR3 loop spans 15 amino acids. The germline CDR1 and CDR2 sequences are MDHEN and SYDVKM. CDR3 amino acids: CASSWRDQGARGYTF. The CDR3 nucleotides are TGTGCCAGCAGTTGGAGAGATCAGGGGGCGCGTGGCTACACCTTC.

This clonotype was counted many times. The J gene is TRBJ1-1, the V gene TRBV29-1, with 8 bases identical to TRBD1. This CDR3 has 12 residues. CDR1 SQVTM and CDR2 ANQGSEA come from the germline V gene. Trimming removed 7 bases from V and 1 base from J; junction bases left unmatched: 2. CDR3 protein: CSAGTGNTEAFF. DNA of the CDR3: TGCAGCGCCGGGACAGGGAACACTGAAGCTTTCTTT.

This chain joins TRBV5-1 and TRBJ2-7; the D call may be TRBD1 or TRBD2 (5 bases each). The CDR3 is 15 residues long. Per the germline V gene, CDR1 is SGHRS and CDR2 is YFSETQ. V was shortened by 0 bases and J by 5 bases, with 15 bases between the two germline ends. CDR3 in amino acids: CASSLAGERGDEQYF. CDR3 sequence (DNA): TGCGCCAGCAGCTTGGCCGGGGAAAGGGGCGACGAGCAGTACTTC.

The V gene is TRBV5-5, the J gene TRBJ1-6, with TRBD1 matching 10 bases. CDR1 and CDR2 (germline): SGHKS, YYEKEE (reference sequence). V was pared by 4 bases and J by 9 bases, with 7 bases of the junction left unmatched. The CDR3 contains 15 residues. The chain's CDR3 is CASSASGQGTSPLHF. The CDR3 DNA reads TGTGCCAGCAGCGCCTCGGGACAGGGGACTTCACCCCTCCACTTT.

This clonotype was counted between two and nine times. This chain links TRBV6-2 or TRBV6-3 with TRBJ2-5; TRBD2 matches at 7 bases. There are 14 residues in the CDR3. Trimming at V came to 7 bases and at J to 3 bases, leaving 8 bases not matched to a gene. Germline lookup yields CDR1 MNHEY and CDR2 SVGEGT. CDR3 sequence reads: CASTSRRGEETQYF. The DNA of the CDR3 is TGTGCCAGCACCTCCCGTCGGGGGGAAGAGACCCAGTACTTC.

This clonotype was recorded many times. CDR3 sequence reads: CASSRRAGDNSPLHF. The CDR3 bases are TGTGCCAGCAGTCGGAGGGCCGGCGATAATTCACCCCTCCACTTT. The gene calls are TRBV12-3 or TRBV12-4 and TRBJ1-6, with D uncertain. V lost 5 bases and J lost 5, with 13 bases in between. There are 15 residues in the CDR3.

As concerns this clonotype: It may be a read error: a sequence one base away is much more abundant. This sequence joins TRBV28 and TRBJ2-3; 7 positions match TRBD2. Germline lookup yields CDR1 MDHEN and CDR2 SYDVKM. J gave up 2 bases and V 8 bases, and 10 bases lay outside the gene matches. The length of the CDR3 is 15 residues. Here the CDR3 DNA reads TGTGCCAGCGGCCCCGAAGCGGGGAACACAGATACGCAGTATTTT. Its translation is CASGPEAGNTDTQYF.

The V gene is TRBV7-3, the J gene TRBJ2-2, with TRBD1 matching 7 bases. Trimming cost V 3 bases and J 4 bases; bases outside gene matches: 8. Per germline, CDR1 SGHTA and CDR2 FQGTGA. The CDR3 has 16 residues. For the CDR3, the DNA is TGTGCCAGCAGCTTCAAAGGGGGCGCAGGCACCGGGGAGCTGTTTTTT. Protein product: CASSFKGGAGTGELFF. Full variable domain (remainder filled in from reference TRBV7-3 and TRBJ2-2): GAGVSQTPSNKVTEKGKYVELRCDPISGHTALYWYRQSLGQGPEFLIYFQGTGAADDSGLPNDRFFAVRPEGSVSTLKIQRTERGDSAVYLCASSFKGGAGTGELFFGEGSRLTVL.

In its sample, this clonotype was seen many times. The chain recombines TRBV7-9 with TRBJ2-1, with 7 bases lining up with TRBD1. The germline gives CDR1 SEHNR, CDR2 FQNEAQ (reference sequence). The CDR3 sequence is 17 residues long. V dropped 1 base and J dropped 4; count of bases not matched to a gene: 10. CDR3 DNA: TGTGCCAGCAGCTTAGATTGGGGACAGTTTGTTTACAATGAGCAGTTCTTC. Translated: CASSLDWGQFVYNEQFF.

The V call is TRBV9, the J call TRBJ2-2; a weak D match, TRBD1 (6 bases). This CDR3 is 15 amino acids long. V was pared by 2 bases and J by 5 bases, with 13 bases between. The V gene's germline CDR1 is SGDLS and CDR2 YYNGEE. The CDR3 loop reads CASSVRGQGTGELFF. Here the CDR3 DNA reads TGTGCCAGCAGCGTGAGGGGCCAGGGGACCGGGGAGCTGTTTTTT.

This clonotype came up many times. The rearrangement links TRBV2 to TRBJ2-7; D is unclear. Germline V gene sequence: CDR1 SNHLY, CDR2 FYNNEI. V lost 3 bases, J lost 4 bases, and 7 bases lay in between. This CDR3 has 12 residues. The CDR3 loop reads CASSDEGYEQYF. The CDR3 coding sequence is TGTGCCAGCAGTGATGAAGGGTACGAGCAGTACTTC. Full variable domain (missing parts from reference TRBV2 and TRBJ2-7): EPEVTQTPSHQVTQMGQEVILRCVPISNHLYFYWYRQILGQKVEFLVSFYNNEISEKSEIFDDQFSVERPDGSNFTLKIRSTKLEDSAMYFCASSDEGYEQYFGPGTRLTVT.

This clonotype was found a few times. The chain joins TRBV18 to TRBJ1-3, with a tentative D call TRBD1 (6 bases). Trimming stripped 0 bases from V and 2 bases from J, with 8 bases between. CDR1 is KGHSH, CDR2 LQKENI, per germline. This CDR3 has 15 residues. DNA of the CDR3: TGTGCCAGCTCACCACCATCAGGGGCTGGAAACACCATATATTTT. It translates to CASSPPSGAGNTIYF.

The sample holds many counts of this clonotype. The chain recombines TRBV30 with TRBJ1-1, with 12 nucleotides matching TRBD1. The CDR3 contains 16 residues. CDR1 GTSNPN and CDR2 SVGIG come from the germline V gene (reference sequence). V gave up 3 bases and J gave up 3 bases; unmatched junction bases: 8. The CDR3 nucleotides are TGTGCCTGGAGGGGACAGGGGGCGCTAACCGACACTGAAGCTTTCTTT. Encoded protein: CAWRGQGALTDTEAFF.

The sample holds many counts of this clonotype. The chain uses TRBV12-3 or TRBV12-4 and TRBJ2-1; D may be TRBD2 (5 bases). The CDR3 consists of 13 residues. The ends were cut back, 0 bases at V and 8 bases at J, with 8 bases in the middle. CDR3 sequence reads: CASSLARVDEQFF. CDR3 nucleotide sequence: TGTGCCAGCAGTTTAGCGCGGGTCGATGAGCAGTTCTTC.

This clonotype was found once. CDR3 sequence: CASSLEVVLATGELFF. CDR3 coding DNA: TGCGCCAGCAGCTTGGAAGTGGTACTGGCCACCGGGGAGCTGTTTTTT. The chain is built from TRBV5-1 and TRBJ2-2, with D hard to call. This CDR3 is 16 amino acids long. CDR1 is SGHRS, CDR2 YFSETQ, per germline. The V end was cut by 0 bases, the J end by 4 bases, with 13 bases between.

The chain is built from TRBV6-1 and TRBJ2-7; D gene ambiguous. Trimming shortened V by 1 base and J by 4 bases, and 17 bases separated the two germline ends. The CDR3 has 16 amino acids. Germline V gene sequence: CDR1 MNHNS, CDR2 SASEGT. The CDR3 is CASSEVAGWEEYEQYF. The CDR3 DNA is TGTGCCAGCAGTGAAGTGGCAGGCTGGGAAGAGTACGAGCAGTACTTC.

This clonotype was seen a handful of times. V and J are TRBV11-2 and TRBJ1-1; TRBD1 aligns across 9 bases. V lost 4 bases, J lost 5 bases, and 8 bases stayed unmatched. Germline V gives CDR1 SGHAT, CDR2 FQNNGV. This CDR3 has 15 residues. The CDR3 loop is CASSSPGQGVTEAFF. The DNA of the CDR3 is TGTGCCAGCAGCTCTCCGGGACAGGGCGTAACTGAAGCTTTCTTT.

This clonotype occurred many times. This sequence joins TRBV20-1 and TRBJ2-3; 8 nucleotides agree with TRBD1. The CDR3 length is 11 residues. The trim removed 7 bases at V and 9 bases at J, leaving 6 bases unmatched. Germline V lookup: CDR1 DFQATT, CDR2 SNEGSKA (reference sequence). The CDR3, as DNA: TGCAGTGTTACAGGGGGTAGAACGCAGTATTTT. Protein sequence: CSVTGGRTQYF.

V gene TRBV7-2 combines with J gene TRBJ1-5; the D is unclear. CDR1 and CDR2 (germline): SGHTA, FQGNSA. Trimming took off 2 bases at V and 0 bases at J, with 8 bases between the two ends. The CDR3 length is 15 residues. The DNA of the CDR3 is TGTGCCAGCAGCTTATCAGATTATAGCAATCAGCCCCAGCATTTT. This codes for CASSLSDYSNQPQHF.

This rearrangement joins TRBV20-1 to TRBJ1-2; TRBD1 aligns across 7 bases. CDR1 is DFQATT, CDR2 SNEGSKA, per germline (reference sequence). The CDR3 runs 13 residues. V was pared by 5 bases and J by 6 bases, with 9 bases of the junction left unmatched. CDR3 in DNA: TGCAGTGCTGACGACGGGACAGATAATGGCTACACCTTC. As protein: CSADDGTDNGYTF.

This chain uses TRBV19 with TRBJ1-5; 8 bases align to TRBD1. The CDR3 spans 15 residues. The germline V gene encodes CDR1 LNHDA and CDR2 SQIVND (reference sequence). The junction had 6 bases not matched to a gene; V was cut back by 4 bases and J by 4 bases. CDR3 residues: CASSRLDRVNQPQHF. CDR3 coding DNA: TGTGCCAGTAGTAGATTGGACAGGGTAAATCAGCCCCAGCATTTT.

This clonotype was picked up a small number of times. The rearrangement links TRBV6-1 to TRBJ2-3; D unclear. The CDR3 runs to 15 residues. The germline V gene has CDR1 MNHNS and CDR2 SASEGT. Trimming pared 3 bases from V and 1 base from J, leaving 11 bases between. The CDR3 here is CASSDFGLGTDTQYF. The DNA for the CDR3 is TGTGCCAGCAGTGACTTCGGGTTAGGCACAGATACGCAGTATTTT.

V and J are TRBV19 and TRBJ2-3, with a tentative D call TRBD1 (5 bases). The CDR3 totals 16 residues. Trimming stripped 6 bases from V and 1 base from J, with 17 bases between. Germline V lookup: CDR1 LNHDA, CDR2 SQIVND (reference sequence). Written as DNA, the CDR3 is TGTGCCAGTAGACCGATTGGACAAGGGCGCACAGATACGCAGTATTTT. Protein: CASRPIGQGRTDTQYF.

This clonotype was seen at least ten times. V is TRBV6-9 and J is TRBJ1-1; D is undetermined. Per germline, CDR1 MNHGY and CDR2 SVAAGI. V was trimmed by 3 bases and J by 0 bases, leaving 11 bases between them. The CDR3 covers 15 residues. In DNA form, the CDR3 reads TGTGCCAGCAGTTACGGAGGGAGTATGAACACTGAAGCTTTCTTT. It yields the protein CASSYGGSMNTEAFF.